This T cell receptor beta chain was profiled in a study of T cell repertoires in cytomegalovirus infection. As for the study in general: In public TCR beta signatures, there were indications of both CMV infection and matching HLA type. Overall study results and limits: The study found HLA-C-restricted CMV-specific TCR beta clonotypes dominating the ex vivo response. Cumulative public TCR beta family frequency identified CMV carriers with the relevant HLA.

A single record per CDR3 protein comes from TCRdb applying MiXCR to the reads. The sample yields 150,000 or so distinct CDR3 sequences, about a fifth seen once. Concerning this clonotype: What it binds is unknown.

Here the sequenced sample was CD8+ T cells from cultured PBMCs, taken from culture after CMV antigen stimulation. The origin of this receptor is a human donor in good health (CMV status not recorded). Some clones in this sample may be carry-over from other donors' samples.

The CDR3 sequence is CASSLAAGASGQPQHF. The CDR3 DNA reads TGTGCCAGCAGCTTAGCAGCGGGGGCGTCGGGACAGCCCCAGCATTTT. The V gene is TRBV7-6, the J gene TRBJ1-5; a weak D match, TRBD1 (6 bases). There are 16 residues in the CDR3. V was clipped by 0 bases and J by 7 bases, with 16 bases between them. CDR1 and CDR2 from the germline V gene are SGHVS and FNYEAQ.